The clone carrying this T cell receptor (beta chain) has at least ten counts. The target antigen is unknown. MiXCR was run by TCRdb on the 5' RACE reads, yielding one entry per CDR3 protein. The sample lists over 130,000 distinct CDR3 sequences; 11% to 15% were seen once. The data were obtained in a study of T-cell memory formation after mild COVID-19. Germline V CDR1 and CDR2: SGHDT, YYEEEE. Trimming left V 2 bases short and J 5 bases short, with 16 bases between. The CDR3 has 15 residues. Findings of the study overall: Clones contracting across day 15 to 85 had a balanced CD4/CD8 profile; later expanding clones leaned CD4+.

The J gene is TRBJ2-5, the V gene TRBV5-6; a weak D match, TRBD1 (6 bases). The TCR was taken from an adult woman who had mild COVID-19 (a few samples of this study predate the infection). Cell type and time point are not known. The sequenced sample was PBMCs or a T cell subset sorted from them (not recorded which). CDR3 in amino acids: CASSFKQGRLETQYF. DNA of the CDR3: TGTGCCAGCAGCTTTAAACAGGGACGGCTCGAGACCCAGTACTTC.